These T cell receptor beta chains were read from a single sample in a study of Graves' ophthalmopathy and Graves' hyperthyroidism. TCRdb processed the multiplex PCR reads anew with MiXCR; each CDR3 protein has one entry. The data contain hundreds of thousands of distinct CDR3 sequences, 22% of them seen just once; the ten biggest clones take up about 6.6%. Sample: peripheral blood. The receptors were gathered from a woman aged 18-35 years with stable Graves' hyperthyroidism. Some clones in this sample may be carry-over from other donors' samples. Both conserved end residues are part of each CDR3. A D gene is named only where the DNA matches it firmly. For some rows the clone size is stated as once, few or many, or as a class when expanded; others skip it.

>TRBD1|many|TRBJ2-7|TRBV27
TGTGCCAGCAGTCCAGGGGGTTTCGGGAACGAGCAGTACTTC
CASSPGGFGNEQYF
>-|many|TRBJ2-7|TRBV6-5
TGTGCCAGCAAACCGCCAGGGCCCTACGAGCAGTACTTC
CASKPPGPYEQYF
>-|many|TRBJ1-6|TRBV28
TGTGCCAGCAGTCCCTCGAGGGGAGGGGTTACTTCACCCCTCCACTTT
CASSPSRGGVTSPLHF
>-|many|TRBJ2-7|TRBV27
TGTGCCAGCAGTTTCCCCTATCAGTACTTC
CASSFPYQYF
>-|many|TRBJ1-1|TRBV19
TGTGCCAGTAGTCCCCTGGGGACACCGAACACTGAAGCTTTCTTT
CASSPLGTPNTEAFF
>TRBD1|-|TRBJ2-5|TRBV4-2
TGTGCCAGCAGCCAAGATATGGGGGCAGGGGGAGAGACCCAGTACTTC
CASSQDMGAGGETQYF
>-|many|TRBJ2-5|TRBV28
TGTGCCAGCACTGATAAGGGGATTTTCCAAGAGACCCAGTACTTC
CASTDKGIFQETQYF
>TRBD1|many|TRBJ1-1|TRBV30
TGTGCCTGGAGTGTAGGGACAGGGAGCGGCTTGGCAGCTTTCTTT
CAWSVGTGSGLAAFF
>-|many|TRBJ2-2|TRBV11-2
TGTGCCAGCAGCTTAGTCTCGGGGTCCTCAGCCGGGGAGCTGTTTTTT
CASSLVSGSSAGELFF
>-|many|TRBJ2-7|TRBV5-1
TGCGCCAGCAGCTTGTACAGGGATGGTTACGAGCAGTACTTC
CASSLYRDGYEQYF
>-|-|TRBJ2-5|TRBV2
TGTGCCAGCGATGGGGGAAGAAGGGAGACCCAGTACTTC
CASDGGRRETQYF
>-|few|TRBJ2-5|TRBV11-2
TGTGCCAGCAGCCAAAGGGAGGACGCCAGGGGGAGAGAGACCCAGTACTTC
CASSQREDARGRETQYF
>TRBD1|many|TRBJ2-7|TRBV5-1
TGCGCCAGCAGCTCCGGGACAGATTCTACTTACGAGCAGTACTTC
CASSSGTDSTYEQYF
>-|-|TRBJ1-2|TRBV12-3/TRBV12-4
TGTGCCAGCAGTTTGGCCTCTCTCGGGGGCTACACCTTC
CASSLASLGGYTF